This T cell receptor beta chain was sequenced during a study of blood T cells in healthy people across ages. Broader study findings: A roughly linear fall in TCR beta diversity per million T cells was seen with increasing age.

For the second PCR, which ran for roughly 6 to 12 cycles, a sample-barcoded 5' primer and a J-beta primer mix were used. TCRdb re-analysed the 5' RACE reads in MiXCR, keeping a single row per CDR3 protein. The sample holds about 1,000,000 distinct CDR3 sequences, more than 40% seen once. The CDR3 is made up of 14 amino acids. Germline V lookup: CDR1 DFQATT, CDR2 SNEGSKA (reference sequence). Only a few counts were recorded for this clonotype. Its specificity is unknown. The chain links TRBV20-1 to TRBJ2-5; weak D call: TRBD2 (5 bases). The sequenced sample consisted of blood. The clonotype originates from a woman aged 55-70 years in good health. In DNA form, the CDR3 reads TGCAGCCCGCGGGTGGCTAGCACGGATAGGGAGCAGTACTTC. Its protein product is CSPRVASTDREQYF.